This TCR beta chain was sequenced during a study of CD8 T cells in Susac syndrome. Random-hexamer reverse transcription was applied to about 0.45 to 1 ug RNA. MiXCR, run by TCRdb on the immunoSEQ multiplex PCR reads, gives a single entry per CDR3 protein. The data show some 300,000 distinct CDR3 sequences, 75% to 85% seen once. In its sample, this clonotype was seen a few times. Germline CDR1 LNHDA, CDR2 SQIVND (reference sequence). V shed 7 bases and J shed 3 bases, with 13 bases lying between them. The length of the CDR3 is 14 residues. The rearrangement uses TRBV19 and TRBJ2-1; D is unclear. Specimen: CD8+ T cells from PBMCs. The receptor was isolated from a human donor with multiple sclerosis. The CDR3 here is CASKFEAFYNEQFF. The CDR3 DNA reads as TGTGCCAGTAAATTCGAGGCATTCTACAATGAGCAGTTCTTC.